The sequence of this TCR beta chain was determined in a study of T cells after yellow fever vaccination. TCR cDNA, made by 5'RACE template switching, carried an added universal primer site and UMIs. TCRdb redid the calling of the 5' RACE reads with MiXCR, one entry per CDR3 protein. The sample includes 300,000 to 350,000 distinct CDR3 sequences, 3.5% to 5% of them seen just once. In this sample, this clonotype turned up a few times. Its target is not known. Points from the study as a whole: From the bulk population, abundant clonotypes could contaminate and appear within FACS-sorted repertoires. Most primary-vaccination clones recurred post-booster (approximately 96% CD4, over 70% CD8).

The sample in question was PBMCs, obtained 15 days after the yellow fever booster vaccination. The clonotype was recovered from a man younger than 35 who received the YFV17D yellow fever vaccine.

The chain's CDR3 is CASSLEGGSVEKLFF. For the CDR3, the DNA is TGTGCCAGCAGCTTAGAGGGGGGGTCGGTGGAAAAACTGTTTTTT. This chain uses TRBV7-2 with TRBJ1-4, with a possible D match to TRBD1 (6 bases). Trimming shortened V by 1 base and J by 8 bases, and 14 bases separated the two germline ends. Germline V gives CDR1 SGHTA, CDR2 FQGNSA. The CDR3 has 15 residues. Variable domain in full (rest from reference TRBV7-2 and TRBJ1-4): GAGVSQSPSNKVTEKGKDVELRCDPISGHTALYWYRQSLGQGLEFLIYFQGNSAPDKSGLPSDRFSAERTGGSVSTLTIQRTQQEDSAVYLCASSLEGGSVEKLFFGSGTQLSVL.